This TCR beta chain was found in a study of cytotoxic CD8 clonotypes in ibrutinib-treated CLL listed by TCRdb under 2021. Turning to the overall study: In this cohort, 15 patients were treatment-naive and ten to eleven were relapsed/refractory, while about 17 had unmutated IGHV. Partial responses were observed in about 25 patients and complete responses in 2; after a median follow-up of around 68 months, remission was maintained in roughly 15 patients and progression was observed in 12. Response samples were taken after a median of 12 months on treatment, ranging from roughly 6 to 36 months. Samples averaged roughly 280,000 productive templates and more than 85,000 productive rearrangements. Longitudinal samples were available for about 30% of the 86 trial participants. Cryopreserved peripheral blood mononuclear cells were collected at three points: before therapy, at response, and at either sustained remission or disease progression.

Concerning this clone: Its recognized antigen is unknown. Per-nucleotide qualities are absent, and no much larger clonotype sits a single base away.

In the germline V gene (reference sequence), CDR1 corresponds to MNHEY and CDR2 to SMNVEV. For this chain, trimming is 5 bases at the V end and 5 bases at the J end, and the number of junction bases without a gene match is 7. The CDR3 numbers 15 residues from cysteine through phenylalanine. The only DNA kept is the CDR3, 45 bases in frame from the first base. For TCR beta library preparation, about 2 micrograms of genomic DNA were isolated from cryopreserved PBMCs. Longitudinal blood samples from CLL patients on ibrutinib monotherapy underwent high-throughput TCR beta sequencing. Patients were enrolled in a phase 2 open-label single-center ibrutinib monotherapy trial. On a MiSeq, deep resolution sequencing aimed for a depth between 1 in 1 million and 1 in 200,000 T cells, with each clonotype covered 10x on average. TCR beta libraries were generated with the immunoSEQ hsTCRB Kit. In the authors' own workflow: ImmunoSEQ Data Assistant and ImmunoSEQ Analyzer were used for data analysis, and V, D and J genes were assigned according to IMGT definitions. Clonality, which ranges from 0 to 1, was calculated by subtracting the normalized Shannon entropy of productive rearrangement frequencies from one. Only overrepresented clonotypes making up at least 0.05% of the repertoire of each patient were included in the public clonotype analysis. About twelve age-matched healthy donor repertoires from immuneACCESS were used as controls for clonality. The source is immuneACCESS, and TCRdb retained only in-frame sequences with V and J called. Part of the clones is not carried over; for the studies checked, unresolved V genes explain less than half of this, and the remainder is unexplained. V, J and clone size are those of that table, while D and trimming were read from the DNA. Across this sample there are approximately 330,000 clones, with 70% to 80% seen only once. In total, the top ten clones hold 6.5% to 8.5% of the sample.

Results and caveats for the whole study, not just this receptor: An increase in clonality was observed at ibrutinib response, with clonality remaining stable during sustained remission and falling back toward baseline at progression. Public clonotypes were rare and either contracted or stayed stable during treatment, and the rise in clonality at ibrutinib response reflected the expansion of private clonotypes. Baseline clonality exceeded that of age-matched healthy donors and correlated strongly with circulating CD8+ T-cell counts. Sustained-remission and progressing patients did not have matched sampling times, and lymph node repertoires were not examined.

The rearrangement combines TRBV27 with TRBJ1-1, with 11 central nucleotides matching TRBD1. The TCR originated in a human donor with chronic lymphocytic leukemia. The sequences come from PBMCs, collected before ibrutinib treatment. The nucleotide sequence is given as TGTGCCAGCAGTCCGTGGACAGGGGGCGCGACTGAAGCTTTCTTT. It translates as CASSPWTGGATEAFF.